A single sample gave rise to the 30 T cell receptor beta chains below, sequenced in a study of cytomegalovirus exposure and HLA in healthy donors. The PCR ran on 60 Vbeta and 13 Jbeta primers. Profiling relied on immunoSEQ multiplex PCR, and the TCRdb table lists in-frame clones only, not all of them. In the table there are under 150,000 clones, approximately 82% of which are singletons. The sample taken for sequencing was PBMCs. These receptors all come from a man aged 30 to 39 in good health and CMV-seropositive.

The rearrangement joins TRBV7-6 to TRBJ2-1, with a tentative D call TRBD1 (6 bases). V was clipped by 1 base and J by 4 bases, with 23 bases between them. This CDR3 contains 19 residues. Germline V gene lookup returns CDR1 SGHVS and CDR2 FNYEAQ. The CDR3 nucleotides are TGTGCCAGCAGCTTAGGTCCGGTCGCCCCAGGGGCCGATTACAATGAGCAGTTCTTC. Amino acids: CASSLGPVAPGADYNEQFF.

The genes are TRBV11-3 and TRBJ2-2; the D is unclear. CDR3 length: 14 amino acids. CDR1 SGHNT and CDR2 YENEEA come from the germline V gene. V was pared by 4 bases and J by 5 bases, with 11 bases between. Written as DNA, the CDR3 is TGTGCCAGCAGCTCCCCGCTAGGTACCGGGGAGCTGTTTTTT. The encoded protein is CASSSPLGTGELFF.

This chain connects TRBV13 to TRBJ2-3, with 12 bases lining up with TRBD2. The V segment lost 4 bases and the J segment 0 bases; nucleotides outside the gene matches: 8. CDR1 PRHDT and CDR2 FYEKMQ come from the germline V gene (reference sequence). The length of the CDR3 is 18 residues. The CDR3 DNA is TGTGCCAGCAGCTCCCGACTAGCGGGGGCCTCGAGCACAGATACGCAGTATTTT. It translates to CASSSRLAGASSTDTQYF.

The rearrangement uses TRBV7-8 and TRBJ2-5; perhaps TRBD1 as D (5 bases). V lost 3 bases, J lost 5 bases, and 13 bases lay in between. This CDR3 contains 14 residues. The germline CDR1 and CDR2 sequences are SGHVS and FQNEAQ. The CDR3 nucleotides are TGTGCCAGCAGCTTCAGGGTGGTCGGGGAGACCCAGTACTTC. It specifies CASSFRVVGETQYF.

The J gene is TRBJ1-5, the V gene TRBV5-8; possibly TRBD1 for D (6 bases). Germline V gives CDR1 SGHTS, CDR2 YDEGEE. The CDR3 runs 14 residues. The germline V and J ends were trimmed by 0 bases and 6 bases, with 10 bases remaining between them. In DNA form, the CDR3 reads TGTGCCAGCAGCTTGGACAGGGCGAGTCAGCCCCAGCATTTT. It is translated as CASSLDRASQPQHF. The complete variable domain, with remaining parts taken from reference TRBV5-8 and TRBJ1-5, reads EAGVTQSPTHLIKTRGQQATLRCSPISGHTSVYWYQQALGLGLQFLLWYDEGEERNRGNFPPRFSGRQFPNYSSELNVNALELEDSALYLCASSLDRASQPQHFGDGTRLSIL.

The chain couples TRBV5-8 to TRBJ2-7, with TRBD1 matching 8 bases. The CDR3 has 15 residues. CDR1 is SGHTS, CDR2 YDEGEE, per germline. The junction had 10 bases not matched to a gene; V was cut back by 4 bases and J by 4 bases. DNA of the CDR3: TGTGCCAGCAGCCCAGGACAGGGTACGGAGTACGAGCAGTACTTC. It is translated as CASSPGQGTEYEQYF.

The chain has TRBV5-6 and TRBJ2-2, with 9 positions matching TRBD1. Trimming cost V 4 bases and J 1 base; bases outside gene matches: 5. The CDR3 is 16 amino acids. From germline, CDR1 is SGHDT and CDR2 YYEEEE. The CDR3 coding sequence is TGTGCCAGCAGCAACCCGGGACAGGGGAACACCGGGGAGCTGTTTTTT. It yields the protein CASSNPGQGNTGELFF.

The chain couples TRBV4-1 to TRBJ2-2; a possible D gene is TRBD1 (6 bases). CDR3 length equals 16 residues. V shed 0 bases and J shed 5 bases, with 13 bases lying between them. Germline values: CDR1 MGHRA, CDR2 YSYEKL. DNA of the CDR3: TGCGCCAGCAGCCAAGAACAAGGGGGATCTACCGGGGAGCTGTTTTTT. Translation: CASSQEQGGSTGELFF.

The rearrangement joins TRBV7-9 to TRBJ2-3; TRBD1 is a possible D gene (6 bases). V lost 1 base and J lost 9, with 14 bases in between. CDR3 size: 14 residues. Germline V gene sequence: CDR1 SEHNR, CDR2 FQNEAQ (reference sequence). The CDR3 protein is CASSLEGAQGTQYF. Written as DNA, the CDR3 is TGTGCCAGCAGCTTAGAAGGGGCCCAGGGGACGCAGTATTTT.

The rearrangement uses TRBV5-4 and TRBJ2-3; D may be TRBD2 (7 bases). V shed 2 bases and J shed 0 bases, with 19 bases lying between them. Germline V gene sequence: CDR1 SGHNT, CDR2 YYREEE (reference sequence). The CDR3 is made up of 18 amino acids. DNA of the CDR3: TGTGCCAGCAGCTTTCCCGGAGGGAGGGGGACTAGCACAGATACGCAGTATTTT. It specifies CASSFPGGRGTSTDTQYF.

This clone was observed a few times. This chain joins TRBV5-6 and TRBJ2-7; tentative D call: TRBD1 (6 bases). Germline V gives CDR1 SGHDT, CDR2 YYEEEE. V gave up 2 bases and J gave up 4 bases, with 10 bases separating them. This CDR3 has 13 residues. The CDR3, as DNA: TGTGCCAGCAGCTTCGGGACAAATTACGAGCAGTACTTC. Its translation is CASSFGTNYEQYF.

The chain recombines TRBV7-2 with TRBJ2-7, with 7 bases aligning to TRBD2. Germline V CDR1 and CDR2: SGHTA, FQGNSA. V gave up 5 bases and J gave up 0 bases; unmatched junction bases: 10. This CDR3 has 16 residues. The CDR3 DNA is TGTGCCAGCAGCGCCGGGGGGAGAAGGGGCTCCTACGAGCAGTACTTC. This gives the protein CASSAGGRRGSYEQYF.

The CDR3, as DNA: TGTGCCAGCAGCCCCGCGGGGCCCTCGGTGACTGAAGCTTTCTTT. Translation gives CASSPAGPSVTEAFF. The V gene is TRBV25-1, the J gene TRBJ1-1; tentative D call: TRBD1 (5 bases). CDR3 length: 15 residues. V was cut by 6 bases and J by 5 bases, with 19 bases left in between. CDR1 MGHDK and CDR2 SYGVNS come from the germline V gene.

CDR3 in DNA: TGTGCCAGCAGTTCCCGAGGAGCTCGGGAGCAGTACTTC. This sequence encodes CASSSRGAREQYF. The J gene is TRBJ2-7, the V gene TRBV5-4, with no clear D. This CDR3 contains 13 residues. V gave up 5 bases and J gave up 7 bases, with 16 bases separating them. Germline CDR1 is SGHNT and CDR2 is YYREEE (reference sequence). The full variable domain, completed using reference TRBV5-4 and TRBJ2-7, is ETGVTQSPTHLIKTRGQQVTLRCSSQSGHNTVSWYQQALGQGPQFIFQYYREEENGRGNFPPRFSGLQFPNYSSELNVNALELDDSALYLCASSSRGAREQYFGPGTRLTVT.

V is TRBV7-3 and J is TRBJ1-1; 9 nucleotides agree with TRBD1. V shed 5 bases and J 7 bases; nucleotides not matched to a gene: 5. The CDR3 runs 13 residues. Germline loops: CDR1 SGHTA, CDR2 FQGTGA. CDR3 sequence: CASSPGQGIEAFF. In DNA form, the CDR3 reads TGTGCCAGCAGCCCGGGACAGGGAATTGAAGCTTTCTTT. Filled out from reference TRBV7-3 and TRBJ1-1, the complete variable domain reads GAGVSQTPSNKVTEKGKYVELRCDPISGHTALYWYRQSLGQGPEFLIYFQGTGAADDSGLPNDRFFAVRPEGSVSTLKIQRTERGDSAVYLCASSPGQGIEAFFGQGTRLTVV.

The gene calls are TRBV5-1 and TRBJ2-5; TRBD1 agrees at 8 bases. The CDR3 has 14 residues. V was pared by 5 bases and J by 4 bases, with 7 bases of the junction left unmatched. Germline V gives CDR1 SGHRS, CDR2 YFSETQ. DNA for the CDR3: TGCGCCAGCAGTTATGGACAGGGAAGAGAGACCCAGTACTTC. This codes for CASSYGQGRETQYF.

The CDR3 here is CASISWTGLSSYEQYF. CDR3 coding DNA: TGTGCCAGCATTTCCTGGACAGGCCTTTCCTCCTACGAGCAGTACTTC. The rearrangement links TRBV25-1 to TRBJ2-7, with 7 positions matching TRBD1. The CDR3 has 16 residues. In germline, CDR1 is MGHDK, CDR2 SYGVNS. Germline trimming cut 7 bases from V and 0 bases from J; bases unmatched to any gene: 12.

This clone was seen just once. This chain connects TRBV6-4 to TRBJ1-2, with 12 bases aligning to TRBD1. V was clipped by 6 bases and J by 8 bases; unmatched bases: 7. Per the germline V gene, CDR1 is MRHNA and CDR2 is SNTAGT. The length of the CDR3 is 14 residues. The CDR3 region has the DNA TGTGCCAGCAGCCAGGGACAGGGGGCTGAGGGCTACACCTTC. Protein: CASSQGQGAEGYTF.

The genes are TRBV15 and TRBJ2-7, with TRBD1 matching over 8 bases. CDR1 is LNHNV, CDR2 YYDKDF, per germline (reference sequence). The CDR3 is made up of 14 amino acids. J was trimmed by 6 bases and V by 1 base; bases with no gene match: 5. The CDR3 reads CATSRGTGGSEQYF. CDR3 nucleotides: TGTGCCACCAGCAGAGGTACAGGGGGGTCCGAGCAGTACTTC.

CDR3 region: CASSPAGQGAQPQHF. As DNA, the CDR3 is TGTGCCAGCAGCCCGGCGGGACAGGGCGCTCAGCCCCAGCATTTT. The V and J genes are TRBV5-8 and TRBJ1-5, with TRBD1 matching 9 bases. V shed 4 bases and J 6 bases; nucleotides not matched to a gene: 8. From germline, CDR1 is SGHTS and CDR2 YDEGEE. The CDR3 loop spans 15 amino acids.

In its sample, this clone was seen many times. The chain uses TRBV2 and TRBJ2-7, with D possibly matching TRBD1 (6 bases). Germline lookup yields CDR1 SNHLY and CDR2 FYNNEI. Deletions cut 5 bases from V and 0 bases from J, with 14 bases between. CDR3 length equals 15 residues. Written as DNA, the CDR3 is TGTGCCAGCAGTCTAAGGGACACTAGCTCCTACGAGCAGTACTTC. Translating it yields CASSLRDTSSYEQYF.

The rearrangement uses TRBV6-5 and TRBJ2-5; maybe TRBD2 (6 bases). Germline assignment: CDR1 MNHEY and CDR2 SVGAGI. V was shortened by 4 bases and J by 4 bases, with 10 bases between the two germline ends. This CDR3 has 13 residues. The CDR3 region has the DNA TGTGCCAGCAGTTTGGGGGGTCGAGAGACCCAGTACTTC. Translating it yields CASSLGGRETQYF.

V gene TRBV5-1 combines with J gene TRBJ2-3; 12 nucleotides agree with TRBD2. Germline V gene data show CDR1 as SGHRS and CDR2 as YFSETQ. There are 17 residues in the CDR3. The V and J ends lost 5 bases and 1 base, in that order; junction bases with no gene match: 8. CDR3 residues: CASRRTSGVRGTDTQYF. CDR3 DNA sequence: TGCGCCAGCAGGCGGACTAGCGGGGTTCGCGGCACAGATACGCAGTATTTT.

The chain links TRBV2 to TRBJ1-1; D call uncertain. V gave up 6 bases and J gave up 1 base, with 12 bases separating them. Germline V gene data show CDR1 as SNHLY and CDR2 as FYNNEI. The CDR3 spans 14 residues. This CDR3 is CASRPSETNTEAFF. CDR3 bases: TGTGCCAGCAGGCCCTCGGAGACGAACACTGAAGCTTTCTTT.

The CDR3 is CASSYSTRFYEQYF. The CDR3 DNA reads as TGTGCCAGCAGTTACTCGACTCGTTTCTACGAGCAGTACTTC. This chain joins TRBV6-5 and TRBJ2-7; D ambiguous. The germline gives CDR1 MNHEY, CDR2 SVGAGI. The germline V and J ends were trimmed by 0 bases and 3 bases, with 9 bases remaining between them. CDR3 length: 14 residues.

The chain links TRBV7-2 to TRBJ2-7; the D gene is possibly TRBD2 (5 bases). Germline V gene data show CDR1 as SGHTA and CDR2 as FQGNSA. The germline V and J ends were trimmed by 4 bases and 3 bases, with 10 bases remaining between them. The CDR3 has 13 amino acids. Here the CDR3 DNA reads TGTGCCAGCAGCTCCGTAGCGATCTACGAGCAGTACTTC. Its translation: CASSSVAIYEQYF.

Worth noting for this clone: The germline gene is not matched at one end of the junction; a read error may be the cause. The chain couples TRBV7-9 to TRBJ1-1, with TRBD1 as a possible D gene (5 bases). CDR1 is SEHNR, CDR2 FQNEAQ, per germline (reference sequence). The CDR3 is 11 amino acids. CDR3 protein: CSSSPAGEAFF. Here the CDR3 DNA reads TGTTCCAGCAGCCCCGCAGGGGAAGCTTTCTTT.

This clone has more than one count but fewer than ten. The rearrangement links TRBV6-6 to TRBJ2-7; D is unclear. CDR1 and CDR2 from the germline V gene are MNHNY and SVGAGI (reference sequence). The V end was cut by 5 bases, the J end by 4 bases, with 6 bases between. The CDR3 totals 11 residues. The CDR3 nucleotides are TGTGCCAGCAGTCCCAGGTACGAGCAGTACTTC. It specifies CASSPRYEQYF.

J is TRBJ2-7 and V is TRBV9; 8 bases align to TRBD1. There are 15 residues in the CDR3. Germline V gives CDR1 SGDLS, CDR2 YYNGEE. V trimming: 3 bases; J trimming: 2 bases; junction bases outside the gene matches: 7. CDR3 nucleotides: TGTGCCAGCAGCGCAGGACAGGGACGAACCTACGAGCAGTACTTC. This sequence encodes CASSAGQGRTYEQYF.

This clone was observed a few times. The V call is TRBV4-2, the J call TRBJ2-5; 7 nucleotides align to TRBD2. There are 14 residues in the CDR3. The germline V gene encodes CDR1 LGHNA and CDR2 YNFKEQ. V lost 3 bases and J lost 1; bases outside the gene matches: 2. This CDR3 reads CASSQGGGQETQYF. DNA for the CDR3: TGTGCCAGCAGCCAGGGGGGGGGCCAAGAGACCCAGTACTTC.